The clone carrying this TCR beta chain was detected only a few times. The sample belongs to a study of T cells after yellow fever vaccination. Trimming removed 6 bases at V and 3 bases at J, with 15 bases between. This CDR3 is built from 14 residues. Synthesis of TCR cDNA relied on 5'RACE template switching, which attached a universal primer site and UMIs. TCRdb independently ran MiXCR on the 5' RACE reads; one entry per CDR3 protein. The data show 250,000 to 300,000 distinct CDR3 sequences, 10% to 15% seen once. The chain carries TRBV12-3 or TRBV12-4 and TRBJ2-7; D is uncertain. The origin of this receptor is a man aged 25-45 years who received the YFV17D yellow fever vaccine. Here the sequenced sample was CD4+ T cells sorted from PBMCs, taken 45 days after the yellow fever booster vaccination. The chain's CDR3 is CASRSSPANYEQYF. The CDR3 bases are TGTGCCAGCAGGTCAAGTCCGGCCAACTACGAGCAGTACTTC.